These 10 T cell receptor beta chains were all obtained from the same sample, sequenced in a study of T-cell reconstitution after alpha-beta-depleted transplantation in children. Researchers prepared the TCRbeta library using unique molecular identifiers, the study reports. TCRdb recomputed calls from the PCR reads with MiXCR, one row per CDR3 protein. The table shows 700,000 to 850,000 distinct CDR3 sequences, with 16% occurring only once. This material consisted of PBMCs, mostly from graft donor cells, taken 360 days after TCRalphabeta/CD19-depleted stem cell transplant. All receptors come from a male patient younger than 18 who had a stem cell transplant for acute lymphoblastic leukemia, so the T cells may come from the graft donor.

This clonotype was observed a few times. The gene calls are TRBV5-1 and TRBJ1-2; D unresolved. V was clipped by 1 base and J by 3 bases, with 16 bases between them. The CDR3 has 16 residues. Looked up from germline, CDR1 is SGHRS and CDR2 is YFSETQ. This CDR3 is CASSLNLYTGHYGYTF. The DNA of the CDR3 is TGCGCCAGCAGCTTGAACCTATACACCGGACACTATGGCTACACCTTC.

This clonotype was seen a handful of times. The chain recombines TRBV9 with TRBJ2-3; no clear D gene. Germline lookup yields CDR1 SGDLS and CDR2 YYNGEE. This CDR3 comprises 14 residues. V was pared by 3 bases and J by 5 bases, with 13 bases between. For the CDR3, the DNA is TGTGCCAGCAGCGGCCGACCGATGGGAGATACGCAGTATTTT. Its protein product is CASSGRPMGDTQYF. Full variable domain (rest looked up from reference TRBV9 and TRBJ2-3): DSGVTQTPKHLITATGQRVTLRCSPRSGDLSVYWYQQSLDQGLQFLIQYYNGEERAKGNILERFSAQQFPDLHSELNLSSLELGDSALYFCASSGRPMGDTQYFGPGTRLTVL.

This clonotype appeared a few times. The chain has TRBV5-1 and TRBJ1-1; possibly TRBD1 for D (5 bases). Germline loops: CDR1 SGHRS, CDR2 YFSETQ. Trimming left V 3 bases short and J 5 bases short, with 17 bases between. The length of the CDR3 is 15 residues. The CDR3 coding sequence is TGCGCCAGCAGCTCCCGACAGAACGGGAGGACTGAAGCTTTCTTT. Translating it yields CASSSRQNGRTEAFF.

The rearrangement joins TRBV19 to TRBJ2-1; D is undetermined. CDR1 and CDR2 from the germline V gene are LNHDA and SQIVND (reference sequence). V was pared by 1 base and J by 4 bases, with 14 bases between. The CDR3 is made up of 16 amino acids. The CDR3 sequence is CASSIATRSPYNEQFF. Here the CDR3 DNA reads TGTGCCAGTAGTATAGCCACCCGCAGCCCTTACAATGAGCAGTTCTTC.

This clonotype was seen a handful of times. The rearrangement joins TRBV2 to TRBJ2-1; possible D gene TRBD2, 5 bases. V was pared by 6 bases and J by 7 bases, with 19 bases between. The CDR3 contains 15 residues. Germline CDR1 is SNHLY and CDR2 is FYNNEI. The CDR3 here is CASREEASPVNEQFF. CDR3 nucleotide sequence: TGTGCCAGCAGGGAGGAGGCTAGCCCGGTGAATGAGCAGTTCTTC.

This clonotype has more than one count but fewer than ten. The chain has TRBV27 and TRBJ2-7; no clear D. V was clipped by 1 base and J by 5 bases, with 15 bases between them. The CDR3 spans 15 residues. The germline gives CDR1 MNHEY, CDR2 SMNVEV (reference sequence). The CDR3 region is CASSLWPWQDHEQYF. CDR3 DNA sequence: TGTGCCAGCAGTTTATGGCCATGGCAAGACCACGAGCAGTACTTC.

The table lists this clonotype with a few counts. The chain links TRBV29-1 to TRBJ2-3; TRBD2 is a possible D gene (7 bases). V lost 4 bases and J 0 bases, leaving 17 bases between the germline ends. CDR3 length: 16 residues. Looked up from germline, CDR1 is SQVTM and CDR2 is ANQGSEA. DNA of the CDR3: TGCAGCGTTGCACGAGGGGGGGGCGCCAGCACAGATACGCAGTATTTT. It translates to CSVARGGGASTDTQYF.

This clonotype was counted only a few times. This chain joins TRBV5-1 and TRBJ2-7; TRBD1 agrees at 7 bases. Trimming at V came to 5 bases and at J to 2 bases, leaving 7 bases not matched to a gene. In germline, CDR1 is SGHRS, CDR2 YFSETQ. This CDR3 is built from 14 residues. As DNA, the CDR3 is TGCGCCAGCAGTCACCGGGACAGCGCCTACGAGCAGTACTTC. This translates into CASSHRDSAYEQYF.

The chain combines TRBV3-1 with TRBJ2-7, with 13 bases matching TRBD2. This CDR3 region has 16 residues. V was pared by 1 base and J by 5 bases, with 5 bases of the junction left unmatched. Germline assignment: CDR1 LGHDT and CDR2 YNNKEL (reference sequence). CDR3 in amino acids: CASSQAPGTSGDEQYF. CDR3 nucleotides: TGTGCCAGCAGCCAAGCCCCGGGGACTAGCGGGGACGAGCAGTACTTC.

This clonotype has only a few counts. This rearrangement joins TRBV6-5 to TRBJ2-1; unclear D gene. V lost 4 bases to trimming and J lost 5 bases, with 15 bases between them. This CDR3 is 15 amino acids long. From germline, CDR1 is MNHEY and CDR2 SVGAGI. The chain's CDR3 is CASSSAAKLHNEQFF. As DNA, the CDR3 is TGTGCCAGCAGTTCCGCCGCCAAGTTGCACAATGAGCAGTTCTTC.